What follows describes a single TCR beta chain. Its antigen is currently unknown. The time point was: cycle 4 day 1 (C4D1), after more than 5 weeks of nivolumab. No patient escaped relapse after autologous stem cell transplantation, and brentuximab vedotin exposure varied. Patients showed best responses of complete response, partial response or progressive disease. This record belongs to a study of PD-1 blockade in classical Hodgkin lymphoma. Findings and limits, study-wide: The authors have not defined what causes the repertoire differences, possibly disease activity or prior therapy. Newly diagnosed patients were reported to exhibit reduced baseline TCR diversity relative to healthy donors. At C4D1, TCR diversity had climbed significantly for CD4+ cells, though not for CD8+ cells.

Germline CDR1 and CDR2: MNHNY and SVGAGI (reference sequence). Trimming left V 6 bases short and J 9 bases short, with 9 bases between. This CDR3 region has 11 residues. Sequencing used immunoSEQ multiplex PCR; TCRdb keeps in-frame clones, though not all of them. The sample carries around 30,000 clones, around four fifths recorded once. This chain uses TRBV6-6 with TRBJ1-5; D remains ambiguous. The TCR sequence derives from a human donor with classical Hodgkin lymphoma. The sample was peripheral blood mononuclear cells (PBMCs), taken before the fourth cycle of nivolumab. The CDR3 bases are TGTGCCAGCAGCCCCTTTTTGCCCCAGCATTTT. This codes for CASSPFLPQHF.